The 31 T cell receptor beta chains below all came from one sample that was sequenced in a study of T cell responses to AZD1222 COVID-19 vaccine. Sequenced by immunoSEQ multiplex PCR; TCRdb stores in-frame clones only, minus some. Counted here are over 150,000 clones, approximately 86% occurring once; the ten biggest clones make up 2.6%. The material was peripheral blood, obtained on day 0 of AZD1222 vaccination. These receptors were collected from an adult in good health.

The chain is built from TRBV28 and TRBJ1-2; D gene ambiguous. Germline V gives CDR1 MDHEN, CDR2 SYDVKM. The V and J ends lost 8 bases and 4 bases respectively, with 8 bases between them. The CDR3 runs 11 residues. This chain's CDR3 is CASFNSYGYTF. In DNA form, the CDR3 reads TGTGCCAGCTTTAATAGCTATGGCTACACCTTC.

V gene TRBV24-1 combines with J gene TRBJ2-6, with TRBD2 as a possible D gene (6 bases). The CDR3 covers 14 residues. In germline, CDR1 is KGHDR, CDR2 SFDVKD. The V and J ends lost 10 bases and 3 bases respectively, with 12 bases between them. The CDR3 DNA reads as TGTGCCACATCAGGGACTGGTGGGGCCAACGTCCTGACTTTC. Amino acid sequence: CATSGTGGANVLTF.

This chain uses TRBV11-3 with TRBJ2-5; TRBD2 matches at 8 bases. Trimming cost V 5 bases and J 1 base; bases outside gene matches: 12. Germline CDR1 and CDR2: SGHNT and YENEEA. The CDR3 extends over 17 amino acids. The CDR3 bases are TGTGCCAGCAGCCCAGGCCGGGGGGGGATCGGCCAAGAGACCCAGTACTTC. This gives the protein CASSPGRGGIGQETQYF.

The chain recombines TRBV6-6 with TRBJ1-5, with D uncertain. This CDR3 region has 15 residues. Germline V gives CDR1 MNHNY, CDR2 SVGAGI (reference sequence). Trimming removed 0 bases from V and 7 bases from J, with 13 bases in between. The CDR3 region is CASSYSNQIRQPQHF. In nucleotides, the CDR3 is TGTGCCAGCAGTTACTCGAATCAGATAAGGCAGCCCCAGCATTTT.

The DNA for the CDR3 is TGTGCCTGGAACCTCGGGACTGATAATTCACCCCTCCACTTT. Its protein product is CAWNLGTDNSPLHF. The chain recombines TRBV30 with TRBJ1-6; D perhaps matches TRBD1 (5 bases). Trimming stripped 4 bases from V and 5 bases from J, with 12 bases between. CDR1 is GTSNPN, CDR2 SVGIG, per germline (reference sequence). This CDR3 region has 14 residues.

This chain links TRBV6-5 with TRBJ1-2; no firm D call. The germline V gene encodes CDR1 MNHEY and CDR2 SVGAGI. The CDR3 loop spans 14 amino acids. Trimming removed 6 bases at V and 8 bases at J, with 19 bases between. The CDR3 reads CASRTDSGGHGYTF. The CDR3 bases are TGTGCCAGCAGGACCGATTCTGGAGGGCACGGCTACACCTTC.

The chain is built from TRBV18 and TRBJ1-2, with no clear D. The CDR3 spans 12 residues. Germline-derived CDR1 and CDR2 are KGHSH and LQKENI. Trimming left V 2 bases short and J 4 bases short, with 5 bases between. CDR3 sequence reads: CASSPSSYGYTF. CDR3 DNA sequence: TGTGCCAGCTCACCATCCAGCTATGGCTACACCTTC. Filled out from reference TRBV18 and TRBJ1-2, the complete variable domain reads NAGVMQNPRHLVRRRGQEARLRCSPMKGHSHVYWYRQLPEEGLKFMVYLQKENIIDESGMPKERFSAEFPKEGPSILRIQQVVRGDSAAYFCASSPSSYGYTFGSGTRLTVV.

The genes are TRBV24-1 and TRBJ1-1, with 8 bases matching TRBD1. The trim removed 4 bases at V and 11 bases at J, leaving 11 bases unmatched. This CDR3 has 14 residues. Germline CDR1 reads KGHDR; CDR2 reads SFDVKD. The CDR3 loop is CATSEPDRAWGAFF. The CDR3 DNA reads as TGTGCCACCAGTGAACCGGACAGGGCCTGGGGTGCTTTCTTT.

The gene calls are TRBV29-1 and TRBJ1-4; TRBD1 agrees at 8 bases. The CDR3 extends over 14 amino acids. With V trimmed by 6 bases and J by 0 bases, 3 bases remained unmatched. Germline V lookup: CDR1 SQVTM, CDR2 ANQGSEA. CDR3 region: CSVRGPTTNEKLFF. CDR3 coding DNA: TGCAGCGTCAGGGGGCCTACAACTAATGAAAAACTGTTTTTT.

The CDR3 sequence is CASSFLDRVDTEAFF. CDR3 bases: TGTGCCAGCAGCTTCCTCGACAGGGTCGACACTGAAGCTTTCTTT. The V call is TRBV5-6, the J call TRBJ1-1, with TRBD1 matching over 7 bases. Looked up from germline, CDR1 is SGHDT and CDR2 is YYEEEE. The junction had 7 bases not matched to a gene; V was cut back by 2 bases and J by 3 bases. This CDR3 comprises 15 residues.

V gene TRBV3-1 (or the pseudogene TRBV3-2) combines with J gene TRBJ1-2; TRBD1 matches at 7 bases. After removal of 5 bases from V and 6 bases from J, the junction contained 9 bases not matched to a gene. Germline CDR1 reads LGHDT; CDR2 reads YNNKEL (reference sequence). CDR3 length equals 14 residues. This CDR3 is CASSSADRSNGYTF. CDR3 DNA: TGTGCCAGCAGCTCAGCGGACAGGTCTAATGGCTACACCTTC.

The chain recombines TRBV19 with TRBJ1-1, with no clear D. This CDR3 is 12 amino acids long. V lost 7 bases and J 1 base, leaving 7 bases between the germline ends. Germline V lookup: CDR1 LNHDA, CDR2 SQIVND (reference sequence). CDR3 sequence: CASTEGNTEAFF. The CDR3 region has the DNA TGTGCCAGTACGGAGGGGAACACTGAAGCTTTCTTT.

The V and J genes are TRBV2 and TRBJ1-1; D is undetermined. Trimming took off 8 bases at V and 3 bases at J, with 10 bases between the two ends. This CDR3 has 12 amino acids. CDR1 and CDR2 from the germline V gene are SNHLY and FYNNEI. DNA of the CDR3: TGTGCCAGCCATTTCGAGGACACTGAAGCTTTCTTT. Translating gives CASHFEDTEAFF.

The chain carries TRBV18 and TRBJ2-7; D gene ambiguous. The V end was cut by 5 bases, the J end by 7 bases, with 21 bases between. The CDR3 runs 15 residues. Germline CDR1 and CDR2: KGHSH and LQKENI. The CDR3 bases are TGTGCCAGCTCATCAAACCCGGCGGCCTCCGGGGAGCAGTACTTC. Translating it yields CASSSNPAASGEQYF. The whole variable domain, filled in from reference TRBV18 and TRBJ2-7, reads NAGVMQNPRHLVRRRGQEARLRCSPMKGHSHVYWYRQLPEEGLKFMVYLQKENIIDESGMPKERFSAEFPKEGPSILRIQQVVRGDSAAYFCASSSNPAASGEQYFGPGTRLTVT.

Remarks on this clone: This specimen includes other DNA sequences encoding the same CDR3. The chain has TRBV18 and TRBJ1-2; 11 bases fit TRBD1. The CDR3 consists of 15 residues. CDR1 is KGHSH and CDR2 is LQKENI in the germline V gene. The V segment lost 3 bases and the J segment 3 bases; nucleotides outside the gene matches: 3. Here the CDR3 reads CASSPGTGGDYGYTF. The DNA of the CDR3 is TGTGCCAGCTCACCCGGGACAGGGGGTGACTATGGCTACACCTTC.

This sequence joins TRBV11-2 and TRBJ2-3, with 8 positions matching TRBD2. V lost 4 bases to trimming and J lost 0 bases; unmatched junction nucleotides: 3. CDR1 and CDR2 from the germline V gene are SGHAT and FQNNGV. The CDR3 spans 15 residues. The CDR3 sequence is CASSSTSGSTDTQYF. The CDR3 coding sequence is TGTGCCAGCAGCTCTACTAGCGGAAGCACAGATACGCAGTATTTT. Based on the CDR3 plus reference TRBV11-2 and TRBJ2-3, the full variable domain is EAGVAQSPRYKIIEKRQSVAFWCNPISGHATLYWYQQILGQGPKLLIQFQNNGVVDDSQLPKDRFSAERLKGVDSTLKIQPAKLEDSAVYLCASSSTSGSTDTQYFGPGTRLTVL.

This clone was seen a few times. J is TRBJ2-6 and V is TRBV28; tentatively, D is TRBD1 (5 bases). Trimming stripped 2 bases from V and 4 bases from J, with 9 bases between. Germline CDR1 reads MDHEN; CDR2 reads SYDVKM. The CDR3 sequence is 15 residues long. The CDR3 nucleotides are TGTGCCAGCAGTTTAAGGGGCGTCGGGGCCAACGTCCTGACTTTC. Protein sequence: CASSLRGVGANVLTF.

This clone has just a few counts. J is TRBJ2-5 and V is TRBV18; 9 nucleotides align to TRBD1. The CDR3 spans 15 residues. Germline CDR1 is KGHSH and CDR2 is LQKENI. The ends lost 2 bases at V and 5 bases at J; junction bases unmatched: 6. The CDR3 DNA follows: TGTGCCAGCTCACCAAGGACAGGGGCGGGGGAGACCCAGTACTTC. Protein: CASSPRTGAGETQYF.

J is TRBJ2-7 and V is TRBV20-1, with a tentative D call TRBD2 (5 bases). The germline gives CDR1 DFQATT, CDR2 SNEGSKA (reference sequence). Trimming removed 5 bases from V and 5 bases from J, with 10 bases in between. The length of the CDR3 is 11 residues. The CDR3 loop is CSAPLVNEQYF. Here the CDR3 DNA reads TGCAGTGCTCCACTAGTAAACGAGCAGTACTTC.

The chain uses TRBV20-1 and TRBJ1-1; D possibly corresponds to TRBD1 (5 bases). This CDR3 region has 11 residues. V was pared by 3 bases and J by 8 bases, with 10 bases between. Germline V CDR1 and CDR2: DFQATT, SNEGSKA (reference sequence). The CDR3 sequence is CSARTPGEAFF. CDR3 coding DNA: TGCAGTGCTAGGACCCCAGGGGAAGCTTTCTTT.

The rearrangement joins TRBV12-2 to TRBJ1-6. TRBV12-2 is a listed pseudogene. The CDR3 is made up of 21 amino acids. CDR3 in DNA: TGTGCAAGTCGCTTAATGGGGACCGGAGGGCGGGAAAGCTCCTATAATTCACCCCTCCACTTT. The encoded protein is CASRLMGTGGRESSYNSPLHF.

This clone was recorded once. The rearrangement uses TRBV24-1 and TRBJ2-7, with D possibly TRBD1 on 5 matching bases. The germline V gene has CDR1 KGHDR and CDR2 SFDVKD. CDR3 length equals 14 residues. The germline V and J ends were trimmed by 3 bases and 2 bases, with 10 bases remaining between them. Here the CDR3 reads CATSDPGKAYEQYF. The DNA for the CDR3 is TGTGCCACCAGTGATCCAGGGAAGGCCTACGAGCAGTACTTC.

This chain links TRBV5-5 with TRBJ1-3; 9 nucleotides align to TRBD1. CDR3 length equals 19 residues. Trimming cost V 0 bases and J 0 bases; bases outside gene matches: 10. The germline gives CDR1 SGHKS, CDR2 YYEKEE (reference sequence). The CDR3 DNA is TGTGCCAGCAGCTTGGGCCACGGACAGGGGATTTACTCTGGAAACACCATATATTTT. This sequence encodes CASSLGHGQGIYSGNTIYF.

The chain carries TRBV7-9 and TRBJ2-1, with 8 nucleotides matching TRBD1. The J segment lost 4 bases and the V segment lost 11 bases, leaving 10 bases of the junction unmatched. Looked up from germline, CDR1 is SEHNR and CDR2 is FQNEAQ (reference sequence). The CDR3 contains 14 residues. The CDR3 is CAGISGQVYNEQFF. In DNA, the CDR3 is TGTGCCGGAATTTCGGGACAGGTATACAATGAGCAGTTCTTC.

The rearrangement uses TRBV5-1 and TRBJ1-1; possibly TRBD1 for D (5 bases). This CDR3 is built from 14 residues. CDR1 is SGHRS, CDR2 YFSETQ, per germline. Trimming removed 5 bases at V and 6 bases at J, with 17 bases between. The CDR3 region is CASSYDPGRPEAFF. In DNA, the CDR3 is TGCGCCAGCAGTTATGATCCAGGGAGGCCTGAAGCTTTCTTT.

V usage is TRBV5-1 and J usage is TRBJ2-1; D not resolved. The germline gives CDR1 SGHRS, CDR2 YFSETQ. The germline V and J ends were trimmed by 0 bases and 8 bases, with 3 bases remaining between them. CDR3 size: 11 residues. The CDR3 DNA reads TGCGCCAGCAGCTTGGTCGATGAGCAGTTCTTC. It translates to CASSLVDEQFF.

The V call is TRBV27, the J call TRBJ2-7, with D tentatively TRBD2 (6 bases). CDR3 length equals 13 residues. The V end was cut by 1 base, the J end by 7 bases, with 11 bases between. From germline, CDR1 is MNHEY and CDR2 SMNVEV (reference sequence). CDR3 nucleotide sequence: TGTGCCAGCAGTTTATTTCGGGGAGGTGAGCAGTACTTC. This sequence encodes CASSLFRGGEQYF.

The rearrangement uses TRBV5-6 and TRBJ1-1; D unclear. Looked up from germline, CDR1 is SGHDT and CDR2 is YYEEEE. The CDR3 runs to 15 residues. V was shortened by 0 bases and J by 4 bases, with 13 bases between the two germline ends. In DNA, the CDR3 is TGTGCCAGCAGCTTGGTAGAGACGCGCGGCACTGAAGCTTTCTTT. It specifies CASSLVETRGTEAFF.

This CDR3 is CASSFQGGNSPLHF. In nucleotides, the CDR3 is TGTGCCAGCAGTTTCCAGGGCGGGAATTCACCCCTCCACTTT. The gene calls are TRBV28 and TRBJ1-6, with TRBD1 as a possible D gene (5 bases). This CDR3 has 14 residues. Trimming left V 3 bases short and J 7 bases short, with 10 bases between. In germline, CDR1 is MDHEN, CDR2 SYDVKM.

The chain recombines TRBV7-2 with TRBJ1-1; 11 nucleotides match TRBD1. Germline trimming cut 5 bases from V and 6 bases from J; bases unmatched to any gene: 17. The germline CDR1 and CDR2 sequences are SGHTA and FQGNSA. The CDR3 is 18 residues long. The CDR3 reads CASSRRTGGLTMGAEAFF. Here the CDR3 DNA reads TGTGCCAGCAGCCGTAGGACAGGGGGCCTCACTATGGGTGCTGAAGCTTTCTTT.

The CDR3, as DNA: TGTGCCAGCAGCTCCGGACTAGCCTCCTACAATGAGCAGTTCTTC. Encoded protein: CASSSGLASYNEQFF. This chain connects TRBV7-2 to TRBJ2-1; 8 bases agree with TRBD2. V lost 4 bases and J lost 0; bases outside the gene matches: 2. CDR1 is SGHTA, CDR2 FQGNSA, per germline. The CDR3 sequence is 15 residues long.